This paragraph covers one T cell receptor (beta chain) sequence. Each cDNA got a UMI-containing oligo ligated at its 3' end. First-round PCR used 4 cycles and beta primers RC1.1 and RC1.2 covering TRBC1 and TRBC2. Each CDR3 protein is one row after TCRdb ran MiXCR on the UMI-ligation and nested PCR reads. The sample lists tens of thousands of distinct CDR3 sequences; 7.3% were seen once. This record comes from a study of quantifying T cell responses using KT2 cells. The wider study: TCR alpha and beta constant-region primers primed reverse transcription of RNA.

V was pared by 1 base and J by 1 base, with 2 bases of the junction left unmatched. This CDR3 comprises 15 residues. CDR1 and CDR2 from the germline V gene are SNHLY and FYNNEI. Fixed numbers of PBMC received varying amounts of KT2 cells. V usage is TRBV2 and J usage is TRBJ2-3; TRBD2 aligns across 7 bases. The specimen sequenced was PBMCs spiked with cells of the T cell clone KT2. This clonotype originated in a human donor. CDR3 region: CASSEDRGGTDTQYF. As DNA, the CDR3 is TGTGCCAGCAGTGAAGATCGGGGGGGCACAGATACGCAGTATTTT.